Below, 7 T cell receptor beta chains from the same sample are listed, as sequenced in a study of blood T cell repertoires in COVID-19. TCRdb's table, derived via immunoSEQ multiplex PCR, lists solely in-frame clones and lacks some. The sample records roughly 200,000 clones, roughly 85% being singletons. The sample taken for sequencing was peripheral blood. All receptors derive from an older woman with acute or convalescent COVID-19.

The V call is TRBV19, the J call TRBJ2-1; D is unresolved. Germline V gene lookup returns CDR1 LNHDA and CDR2 SQIVND (reference sequence). This CDR3 has 13 amino acids. V lost 5 bases and J lost 4, with 9 bases in between. CDR3 in amino acids: CASSAYEYNEQFF. The CDR3 nucleotides are TGTGCCAGTAGTGCCTACGAGTACAATGAGCAGTTCTTC.

The rearrangement joins TRBV5-6 to TRBJ1-2; possibly TRBD1 for D (5 bases). The CDR3 runs to 15 residues. Germline loops: CDR1 SGHDT, CDR2 YYEEEE. The ends were cut back, 5 bases at V and 3 bases at J, with 17 bases in the middle. Here the CDR3 DNA reads TGTGCCAGCAGTAGAAGGGGAAGGGTTGACTATGGCTACACCTTC. Its translation: CASSRRGRVDYGYTF.

The V call is TRBV23-1, the J call TRBJ2-1; 8 bases line up with TRBD1. TRBV23-1 is given ORF status, its function remaining uncertain. The V gene end was trimmed by 1 base and the J gene end by 5 bases; junction bases not matched to a gene: 10. This CDR3 contains 17 residues. As DNA, the CDR3 is TGCGCCAGCAGTCAATATCGACAGGGGAAGCACAACAATGAGCAGTTCTTC. Protein: CASSQYRQGKHNNEQFF.

The chain joins TRBV24-1 to TRBJ2-1; 12 nucleotides line up with TRBD2. The trim removed 0 bases at V and 8 bases at J, leaving 4 bases unmatched. CDR1 is KGHDR, CDR2 SFDVKD, per germline. The length of the CDR3 is 16 residues. CDR3 loop: CATSDLATSGSYEQFF. The CDR3 coding sequence is TGTGCCACCAGTGATTTGGCGACTAGCGGGAGTTATGAGCAGTTCTTC.

This sequence joins TRBV7-8 and TRBJ2-1, with TRBD2 matching over 11 bases. This CDR3 has 19 residues. With V trimmed by 2 bases and J by 0 bases, 9 bases remained unmatched. Germline values: CDR1 SGHVS, CDR2 FQNEAQ. In DNA, the CDR3 is TGTGCCAGCAGCTTACGGGGACTAGCGGTTATGAGCTCCTACAATGAGCAGTTCTTC. As protein: CASSLRGLAVMSSYNEQFF. Full variable domain (outside the CDR3, taken from reference TRBV7-8 and TRBJ2-1): GAGVSQSPRYKVAKRGQDVALRCDPISGHVSLFWYQQALGQGPEFLTYFQNEAQLDKSGLPSDRFFAERPEGSVSTLKIQRTQQEDSAVYLCASSLRGLAVMSSYNEQFFGPGTRLTVL.

The gene calls are TRBV3-1 (or the pseudogene TRBV3-2) and TRBJ2-7, with TRBD2 matching 14 bases. This CDR3 has 16 residues. V shed 1 base, J shed 6 bases, and the junction held 5 bases outside the gene matches. Looked up from germline, CDR1 is LGHDT and CDR2 is YNNKEL (reference sequence). The CDR3 bases are TGTGCCAGCAGCCAAGGGACTAGCGGGAGGTTAGGCGAGCAGTACTTC. Its translation: CASSQGTSGRLGEQYF.

The chain uses TRBV6-5 and TRBJ2-3, with 10 nucleotides matching TRBD2. Germline V lookup: CDR1 MNHEY, CDR2 SVGAGI. V lost 6 bases to trimming and J lost 2 bases; unmatched junction nucleotides: 2. The CDR3 is 14 residues long. As DNA, the CDR3 is TGTGCCAGCAGACTAGCGGGGAACACAGATACGCAGTATTTT. Protein sequence: CASRLAGNTDTQYF.